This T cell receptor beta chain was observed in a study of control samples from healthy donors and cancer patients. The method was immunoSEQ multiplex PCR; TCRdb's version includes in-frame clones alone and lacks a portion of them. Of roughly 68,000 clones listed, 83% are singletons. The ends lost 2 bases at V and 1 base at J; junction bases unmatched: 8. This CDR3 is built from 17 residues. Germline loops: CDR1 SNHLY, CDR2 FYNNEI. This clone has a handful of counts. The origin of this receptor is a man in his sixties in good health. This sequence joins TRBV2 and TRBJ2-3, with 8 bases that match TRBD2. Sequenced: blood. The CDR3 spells CASSELTGGPGTDTQYF. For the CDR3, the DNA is TGTGCCAGCAGTGAATTGACGGGAGGGCCGGGCACAGATACGCAGTATTTT.